This TCR beta chain was identified in a study of identical twins. Study-wide results and limits: For out-of-frame beta sequences, excess twin sharing was weaker. The more abundant beta clonotypes in cord blood had fewer insertions, and memory repertoires did not show this.

This clonotype was seen many times. Its antigen is not identified. It was template switching that added a universal primer site, and there were unique molecular identifiers on the cDNA. TCRdb re-called the 5' RACE reads with MiXCR, one entry per CDR3 protein. Of 260,000 or so distinct CDR3 sequences in the sample, 6% to 8.5% were seen once. Germline V gene data show CDR1 as SQVTM and CDR2 as ANQGSEA. Between the trimmed V and J ends, which lost 4 bases and 2 bases, there was a span of 14 bases. CDR3 length: 14 residues. These data also formed part of another study, on yellow fever vaccine responses in identical twins.

This sequence originates from a woman between 18 and 29 years old in good health. The sequenced sample consisted of CD8+ T cells sorted from blood. V usage is TRBV29-1 and J usage is TRBJ1-1; tentative D call: TRBD1 (5 bases). CDR3 loop: CSVVGFGGNTEAFF. In DNA form, the CDR3 reads TGCAGCGTTGTGGGGTTTGGGGGAAACACTGAAGCTTTCTTT.